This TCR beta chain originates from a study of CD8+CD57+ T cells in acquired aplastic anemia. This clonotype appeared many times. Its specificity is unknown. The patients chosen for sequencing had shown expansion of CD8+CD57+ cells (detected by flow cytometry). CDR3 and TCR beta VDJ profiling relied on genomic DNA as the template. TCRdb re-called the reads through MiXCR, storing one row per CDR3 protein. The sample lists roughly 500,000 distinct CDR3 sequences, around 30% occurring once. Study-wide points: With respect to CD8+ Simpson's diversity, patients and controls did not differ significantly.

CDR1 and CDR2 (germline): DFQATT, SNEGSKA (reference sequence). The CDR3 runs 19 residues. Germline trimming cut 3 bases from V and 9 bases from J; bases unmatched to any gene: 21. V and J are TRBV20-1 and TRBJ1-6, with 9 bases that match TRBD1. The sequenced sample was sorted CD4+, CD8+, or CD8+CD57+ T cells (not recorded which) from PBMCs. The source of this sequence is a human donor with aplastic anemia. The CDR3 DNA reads TGCAGTGCTAGGCGACCGGGACAGGGTATTGTTCGTGTGTCTTCACCCCTCCACTTT. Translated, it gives CSARRPGQGIVRVSSPLHF.